This T cell receptor beta chain is from a study of T cell repertoires in cytomegalovirus infection. This clonotype came up many times. Trimming cost V 6 bases and J 1 base, with 12 bases left between them. Germline values: CDR1 SGHTA, CDR2 FQGNSA. The CDR3 extends over 14 amino acids. One entry per CDR3 protein, called by TCRdb with MiXCR from the reads. The sample has some 350,000 distinct CDR3 sequences; roughly 18% are singletons. V usage is TRBV7-2 and J usage is TRBJ1-1; a weak D match, TRBD1 (5 bases). Sequenced sample: PBMCs. The sequence derives from a human donor in good health (CMV status not recorded). Some clones in this sample may be carry-over from other donors' samples. The CDR3 here is CASRSTETNTEAFF. The CDR3 DNA is TGTGCCAGCAGATCGACAGAAACGAACACTGAAGCTTTCTTT.